These T cell receptor beta chains were read from a single sample in a study of molecular identifiers for immune sequencing clone quantification. TCRdb passed the PCR reads through MiXCR, listing each CDR3 protein once. The table shows roughly 630,000 distinct CDR3 sequences, with around 25% occurring only once. Sequencing was carried out using naive CD8+ T cells from blood, with Jurkat cell RNA spiked in. The source of these receptors is a human donor in good health. Some libraries in this study had Jurkat cell RNA spiked in. Each CDR3 is given without its conserved first and last residue. Fields, in order: V gene, J gene, D gene, CDR3 protein. D genes are given only for firm matches.

v_call: TRBV27; j_call: TRBJ2-3; d_call: NA; cdr3_aa: ASSLSPPVIGVPDTQY
v_call: TRBV6-2/TRBV6-3; j_call: TRBJ2-3; d_call: TRBD2; cdr3_aa: ASSRTSGGRGSTDTQY
v_call: TRBV7-9; j_call: TRBJ1-1; d_call: NA; cdr3_aa: ASSSQGGLTGTEAF
v_call: TRBV27; j_call: TRBJ2-3; d_call: NA; cdr3_aa: ASSFHASGGSAIRDTQY
v_call: TRBV27; j_call: TRBJ1-4; d_call: NA; cdr3_aa: ASSSLDEKLF
v_call: TRBV6-5; j_call: TRBJ1-1; d_call: NA; cdr3_aa: ASSYSNAPIEAF
v_call: TRBV20-1; j_call: TRBJ1-6; d_call: TRBD1; cdr3_aa: SAGSSVTGISPLH
v_call: TRBV27; j_call: TRBJ1-2; d_call: NA; cdr3_aa: ASSFVGASNYGHT
v_call: TRBV15; j_call: TRBJ2-1; d_call: NA; cdr3_aa: ATSRSRTVSSYNEQF
v_call: TRBV7-8; j_call: TRBJ2-5; d_call: NA; cdr3_aa: ASSSWTDQETQY
v_call: TRBV6-2/TRBV6-3; j_call: TRBJ1-1; d_call: NA; cdr3_aa: ASGYDSQGRGEAF
v_call: TRBV30; j_call: TRBJ1-1; d_call: TRBD1; cdr3_aa: AWSSTGTTEAF
v_call: TRBV28; j_call: TRBJ2-7; d_call: TRBD1; cdr3_aa: ASRYRGLAYEQY
v_call: TRBV23-1; j_call: TRBJ2-7; d_call: NA; cdr3_aa: ASSQSWAWAGGSYEQY
v_call: TRBV29-1; j_call: TRBJ2-7; d_call: NA; cdr3_aa: SVRIQGFYEQY
v_call: TRBV6-2/TRBV6-3; j_call: TRBJ2-1; d_call: TRBD1; cdr3_aa: ASSFWGQNEQF
v_call: TRBV9; j_call: TRBJ2-3; d_call: NA; cdr3_aa: ASSAWATDPQY
v_call: TRBV7-9; j_call: TRBJ2-7; d_call: NA; cdr3_aa: ASRSTGLSPAHAAEQY
v_call: TRBV20-1; j_call: TRBJ1-1; d_call: NA; cdr3_aa: SASPENTEAF